A single sample gave rise to the 32 T cell receptor beta chains below, sequenced in a study of cytomegalovirus exposure and HLA in healthy donors. Researchers ran the PCR with 60 Vbeta and 13 Jbeta primers. Repertoires were generated with immunoSEQ multiplex PCR, while TCRdb's copy carries only in-frame clones and drops some. This sample has about 190,000 clones, with about 80% found just once. What was sequenced was PBMCs. Source of these receptors: a man aged 35 to 55 in good health and CMV-seropositive.

This clone was seen a single time. The chain couples TRBV5-4 to TRBJ2-2; 11 bases agree with TRBD2. The CDR3 runs to 17 residues. Germline loops: CDR1 SGHNT, CDR2 YYREEE (reference sequence). V lost 4 bases to trimming and J lost 2 bases; unmatched junction nucleotides: 7. The CDR3 region has the DNA TGTGCCAGCAGCCGTGGGACTAGCGGTAGAAACACCGGGGAGCTGTTTTTT. This codes for CASSRGTSGRNTGELFF.

The chain employs TRBV28 and TRBJ1-3; 11 bases line up with TRBD1. J gave up 4 bases and V 4 bases, and 6 bases lay outside the gene matches. This CDR3 region has 16 residues. Germline CDR1 and CDR2: MDHEN and SYDVKM. CDR3 in amino acids: CASSSTGQGDGNTIYF. The CDR3, as DNA: TGTGCCAGCAGTTCTACGGGACAGGGGGACGGAAACACCATATATTTT.

The chain recombines TRBV4-3 with TRBJ1-1; no definite D call. Germline loops: CDR1 LGHNA, CDR2 YSLEER. The CDR3 consists of 16 residues. V was cut by 0 bases and J by 5 bases, with 16 bases left in between. DNA for the CDR3: TGCGCCAGCAGCCAAGATAGGTATACCGCGGGGACTGAAGCTTTCTTT. This translates into CASSQDRYTAGTEAFF.

The V and J genes are TRBV25-1 and TRBJ2-5; 10 positions agree with TRBD1. The trim removed 6 bases at V and 2 bases at J, leaving 3 bases unmatched. The CDR3 has 14 amino acids. The germline V gene has CDR1 MGHDK and CDR2 SYGVNS. CDR3 coding DNA: TGTGCCAGCAGCTGGACAGGGGGGCAAGAGACCCAGTACTTC. Its protein product is CASSWTGGQETQYF.

This sequence joins TRBV11-2 and TRBJ2-1; 7 nucleotides agree with TRBD1. The CDR3 runs to 17 residues. V gave up 5 bases and J gave up 6 bases; unmatched junction bases: 16. Germline V lookup: CDR1 SGHAT, CDR2 FQNNGV. The CDR3 loop reads CASSPIARRQGRNEQFF. CDR3 nucleotides: TGTGCCAGCAGCCCGATAGCCCGGAGACAGGGTCGCAATGAGCAGTTCTTC. The full variable domain, in which reference TRBV11-2 and TRBJ2-1 provide the parts outside the CDR3, is EAGVAQSPRYKIIEKRQSVAFWCNPISGHATLYWYQQILGQGPKLLIQFQNNGVVDDSQLPKDRFSAERLKGVDSTLKIQPAKLEDSAVYLCASSPIARRQGRNEQFFGPGTRLTVL.

V gene TRBV4-2 combines with J gene TRBJ2-7, with 7 bases identical to TRBD2. Germline-derived CDR1 and CDR2 are LGHNA and YNFKEQ. V lost 3 bases to trimming and J lost 1 base; unmatched junction nucleotides: 15. This CDR3 comprises 18 residues. The chain's CDR3 is CASSQDDGVSGHSYEQYF. As DNA, the CDR3 is TGTGCCAGCAGCCAGGACGATGGAGTTAGCGGGCATTCCTACGAGCAGTACTTC.

The genes are TRBV7-2 and TRBJ2-3, with D uncertain. CDR3 length equals 14 residues. Germline-derived CDR1 and CDR2 are SGHTA and FQGNSA. With 8 bases removed from V and 0 bases from J, the gap between germline ends came to 12 bases. CDR3 nucleotide sequence: TGTGCCAGCCAAACCAGTCGTAGCACAGATACGCAGTATTTT. Protein: CASQTSRSTDTQYF.

J is TRBJ2-7 and V is TRBV9, with a tentative D call TRBD2 (5 bases). Germline CDR1 and CDR2: SGDLS and YYNGEE. V was shortened by 3 bases and J by 2 bases, with 9 bases between the two germline ends. The CDR3 loop spans 13 amino acids. CDR3 nucleotides: TGTGCCAGCAGCGGTAGCGTTCCCTACGAGCAGTACTTC. It encodes CASSGSVPYEQYF.

This chain uses TRBV5-4 with TRBJ2-7, with 9 bases matching TRBD2. This CDR3 has 17 amino acids. The V and J ends lost 0 bases and 5 bases, in that order; junction bases with no gene match: 12. The germline CDR1 and CDR2 sequences are SGHNT and YYREEE (reference sequence). In DNA form, the CDR3 reads TGTGCCAGCAGCTTGGGGTCTAGCGGGGACATTCCCAACGAGCAGTACTTC. It is translated as CASSLGSSGDIPNEQYF.

DNA for the CDR3: TGCGCCAGCAGCCCCTACGGGTCGAGCGACTATGGCTACACCTTC. It yields the protein CASSPYGSSDYGYTF. The chain employs TRBV5-1 and TRBJ1-2, with D unresolved. Germline lookup yields CDR1 SGHRS and CDR2 YFSETQ. The CDR3 extends over 15 amino acids. V was cut by 4 bases and J by 3 bases, with 16 bases left in between. Together with reference TRBV5-1 and TRBJ1-2, the CDR3 gives the full variable domain: KAGVTQTPRYLIKTRGQQVTLSCSPISGHRSVSWYQQTPGQGLQFLFEYFSETQRNKGNFPGRFSGRQFSNSRSEMNVSTLELGDSALYLCASSPYGSSDYGYTFGSGTRLTVV.

V and J are TRBV19 and TRBJ1-2; perhaps TRBD1 as D (5 bases). This CDR3 has 16 residues. The germline V gene encodes CDR1 LNHDA and CDR2 SQIVND (reference sequence). V lost 7 bases and J lost 2, with 20 bases in between. CDR3 amino acids: CASKDLIAGSNYGYTF. In nucleotides, the CDR3 is TGTGCCAGTAAGGACCTCATAGCAGGGTCCAACTATGGCTACACCTTC.

V and J are TRBV6-6 and TRBJ2-6; D unclear. From germline, CDR1 is MNHNY and CDR2 SVGAGI (reference sequence). The CDR3 runs to 15 residues. V lost 1 base and J 2 bases, leaving 6 bases between the germline ends. Here the CDR3 DNA reads TGTGCCAGCAGTTACTGGAGAACTGGGGCCAACGTCCTGACTTTC. This sequence encodes CASSYWRTGANVLTF.

The chain uses TRBV5-1 and TRBJ2-5; 12 nucleotides line up with TRBD2. CDR1 is SGHRS and CDR2 is YFSETQ in the germline V gene. This CDR3 has 17 amino acids. V lost 5 bases, J lost 5 bases, and 13 bases stayed unmatched. CDR3 amino acids: CASSLPGGLAGGETQYF. The DNA of the CDR3 is TGCGCCAGCAGTCTCCCTGGAGGGCTAGCGGGAGGGGAGACCCAGTACTTC.

The chain couples TRBV7-9 to TRBJ1-1; D is perhaps TRBD1 (5 bases). The CDR3 loop spans 14 amino acids. V shed 3 bases and J shed 4 bases, with 12 bases lying between them. Germline V lookup: CDR1 SEHNR, CDR2 FQNEAQ (reference sequence). CDR3 in amino acids: CASSFGASVTEAFF. In DNA, the CDR3 is TGTGCCAGCAGCTTTGGGGCCTCGGTCACTGAAGCTTTCTTT.

The gene calls are TRBV28 and TRBJ2-7; D may be TRBD1 (5 bases). The germline gives CDR1 MDHEN, CDR2 SYDVKM. V lost 6 bases to trimming and J lost 5 bases, with 20 bases between them. The CDR3 runs to 15 residues. The CDR3 loop reads CASSAIYQGTHEQYF. CDR3 in DNA: TGTGCCAGCAGCGCCATATATCAGGGAACCCACGAGCAGTACTTC. Full variable domain (outside the CDR3, taken from reference TRBV28 and TRBJ2-7): DVKVTQSSRYLVKRTGEKVFLECVQDMDHENMFWYRQDPGLGLRLIYFSYDVKMKEKGDIPEGYSVSREKKERFSLILESASTNQTSMYLCASSAIYQGTHEQYFGPGTRLTVT.

The chain has TRBV7-9 and TRBJ1-1; D ambiguous. Trimming shortened V by 3 bases and J by 8 bases, and 10 bases separated the two germline ends. This CDR3 is built from 12 residues. Germline V lookup: CDR1 SEHNR, CDR2 FQNEAQ (reference sequence). CDR3 sequence reads: CASSLARVEAFF. CDR3 coding DNA: TGTGCCAGCAGCTTGGCCCGGGTAGAAGCTTTCTTT.

The chain couples TRBV2 to TRBJ2-2, with D tentatively TRBD1 (6 bases). This CDR3 is built from 15 residues. CDR1 and CDR2 from the germline V gene are SNHLY and FYNNEI. V was pared by 9 bases and J by 2 bases, with 16 bases between. The CDR3 DNA sequence: TGTGCCAGTCGCTTAGAGGGGACAAACACCGGGGAGCTGTTTTTT. Protein: CASRLEGTNTGELFF.

The chain couples TRBV28 to TRBJ2-7; a weak D match, TRBD1 (5 bases). Trimming pared 6 bases from V and 4 bases from J, leaving 7 bases between. CDR1 is MDHEN, CDR2 SYDVKM, per germline. This CDR3 is built from 11 residues. The CDR3 loop is CASRQGYEQYF. The CDR3, as DNA: TGTGCCAGCAGGCAGGGTTACGAGCAGTACTTC.

The J gene is TRBJ1-5, the V gene TRBV5-4; no clear D gene. This CDR3 is built from 14 residues. V lost 1 base, J lost 7 bases, and 12 bases lay in between. Germline V gene data show CDR1 as SGHNT and CDR2 as YYREEE (reference sequence). The CDR3 reads CASSLKGSGQPQHF. Written as DNA, the CDR3 is TGTGCCAGCAGCTTGAAAGGGTCGGGACAGCCCCAGCATTTT.

The J gene is TRBJ2-3, the V gene TRBV9, with a tentative D call TRBD1 (5 bases). The germline V and J ends were trimmed by 0 bases and 6 bases, with 5 bases remaining between them. The CDR3 totals 12 residues. Germline V gene sequence: CDR1 SGDLS, CDR2 YYNGEE. The CDR3 DNA is TGTGCCAGCAGCGTAGAGGGGGATACGCAGTATTTT. Protein sequence: CASSVEGDTQYF.

J is TRBJ2-3 and V is TRBV4-2, with 11 bases lining up with TRBD2. The junction had 17 bases not matched to a gene; V was cut back by 0 bases and J by 0 bases. Germline V lookup: CDR1 LGHNA, CDR2 YNFKEQ. The length of the CDR3 is 22 residues. CDR3 region: CASSQDGAPLAGGPYSTDTQYF. CDR3 nucleotide sequence: TGTGCCAGCAGCCAAGATGGGGCCCCCCTAGCGGGGGGACCTTATAGCACAGATACGCAGTATTTT.

This chain connects TRBV19 to TRBJ2-5; 7 bases map to TRBD1. Germline CDR1 and CDR2: LNHDA and SQIVND (reference sequence). The CDR3 is 14 residues long. With 5 bases clipped from V and 2 bases from J, the junction kept 5 bases outside the gene matches. The CDR3 bases are TGTGCCAGTAGTCCAAAGACAGGGCAAGAGACCCAGTACTTC. It specifies CASSPKTGQETQYF.

The rearrangement links TRBV18 to TRBJ2-6; 11 bases align to TRBD1. The ends lost 5 bases at V and 1 base at J; junction bases unmatched: 4. This CDR3 comprises 17 residues. Germline V lookup: CDR1 KGHSH, CDR2 LQKENI. In nucleotides, the CDR3 is TGTGCCAGCTCATCCGGACAGGGGGCTTCTGGGGCCAACGTCCTGACTTTC. Encoded protein: CASSSGQGASGANVLTF.

This rearrangement joins TRBV5-8 to TRBJ2-3; tentative D call: TRBD1 (5 bases). CDR3 length: 14 amino acids. V was clipped by 4 bases and J by 4 bases, with 13 bases between them. The germline gives CDR1 SGHTS, CDR2 YDEGEE. CDR3 sequence reads: CASSLRMGPDTQYF. As DNA, the CDR3 is TGTGCCAGCAGCCTCCGGATGGGGCCAGATACGCAGTATTTT.

The V and J genes are TRBV5-4 and TRBJ2-5, with TRBD1 matching 7 bases. The J call may be faulty, since TRBJ2-7 better matches the DNA end. The CDR3 is made up of 15 amino acids. Germline V gives CDR1 SGHNT, CDR2 YYREEE (reference sequence). The CDR3 sequence is CASSLKTGSSYEQYF. CDR3 coding DNA: TGTGCCAGCAGCTTAAAGACAGGGAGCTCCTACGAGCAGTACTTC.

The chain combines TRBV11-2 with TRBJ2-5; TRBD2 matches at 7 bases. Germline trimming cut 6 bases from V and 2 bases from J; bases unmatched to any gene: 3. The CDR3 extends over 13 amino acids. Germline loops: CDR1 SGHAT, CDR2 FQNNGV. CDR3 residues: CASSSGSQETQYF. CDR3 nucleotides: TGTGCCAGCAGTAGCGGGTCGCAAGAGACCCAGTACTTC.

This rearrangement joins TRBV9 to TRBJ2-7; TRBD2 matches 10 bases. This CDR3 has 16 residues. The junction had 5 bases not matched to a gene; V was cut back by 0 bases and J by 2 bases. Germline V gene sequence: CDR1 SGDLS, CDR2 YYNGEE. This CDR3 reads CASSVAPSGGTYEQYF. DNA of the CDR3: TGTGCCAGCAGCGTAGCGCCTAGCGGGGGTACCTACGAGCAGTACTTC.

The chain has TRBV5-4 and TRBJ2-2; 11 bases are a match to TRBD2. Germline V CDR1 and CDR2: SGHNT, YYREEE (reference sequence). J was trimmed by 8 bases and V by 4 bases; bases with no gene match: 13. CDR3 size: 17 residues. CDR3 residues: CASSPRVAGGPGGELFF. The CDR3 DNA reads TGTGCCAGCAGCCCGCGGGTAGCGGGAGGGCCTGGGGGGGAGCTGTTTTTT. The variable domain in full, completed from reference TRBV5-4 and TRBJ2-2, reads ETGVTQSPTHLIKTRGQQVTLRCSSQSGHNTVSWYQQALGQGPQFIFQYYREEENGRGNFPPRFSGLQFPNYSSELNVNALELDDSALYLCASSPRVAGGPGGELFFGEGSRLTVL.

V is TRBV28 and J is TRBJ2-1; 14 nucleotides line up with TRBD2. CDR1 is MDHEN, CDR2 SYDVKM, per germline. V dropped 8 bases and J dropped 10; count of bases not matched to a gene: 4. The CDR3 length is 13 residues. In nucleotides, the CDR3 is TGTGCCAGCGGACTAGCGGGAGGAGGAGAGCAGTTCTTC. Translation: CASGLAGGGEQFF.

The chain has TRBV2 and TRBJ2-2; maybe TRBD2 (5 bases). Looked up from germline, CDR1 is SNHLY and CDR2 is FYNNEI. The CDR3 runs 17 residues. V lost 6 bases, J lost 2 bases, and 19 bases lay in between. CDR3 in amino acids: CASRGVASAPNTGELFF. As DNA, the CDR3 is TGTGCCAGCAGGGGAGTAGCGTCAGCTCCAAACACCGGGGAGCTGTTTTTT.

The chain carries TRBV21-1 and TRBJ1-1. TRBV21-1 corresponds to a pseudogene. The CDR3 runs 14 residues. For the CDR3, the DNA is TGTGCCACCACCCCCTGGGGGGGGCAGACTGAAGCTTTCTTT. It yields the protein CATTPWGGQTEAFF.

This clone was counted a few times. V usage is TRBV2 and J usage is TRBJ2-7; tentative D call: TRBD1 (5 bases). CDR3 size: 14 residues. The V end was cut by 4 bases, the J end by 5 bases, with 15 bases between. Per the germline V gene, CDR1 is SNHLY and CDR2 is FYNNEI. The CDR3 region has the DNA TGTGCCAGCAGTGCACCCCAGACAGTAAACGAGCAGTACTTC. This sequence encodes CASSAPQTVNEQYF.